The clone carrying this TCR beta chain has ten or more counts. This sample was taken from a study of patients and donors after allogeneic stem cell transplantation. One entry per CDR3 protein, called by TCRdb with MiXCR from the RT-PCR reads. The sample includes about a million distinct CDR3 sequences, about a sixth of them seen just once. Germline V gene lookup returns CDR1 SEHNR and CDR2 FQNEAQ (reference sequence). Trimming left V 4 bases short and J 7 bases short, with 19 bases between. This CDR3 region has 15 residues. V usage is TRBV7-9 and J usage is TRBJ1-1; no reliable D call. Sequencing was carried out using blood, either unsorted or a sorted T cell fraction (not recorded which). This receptor was identified in a human donor who was either an allogeneic HSCT recipient or a stem cell or donor lymphocyte infusion donor (not recorded which). It is not recorded whose cells these are; they may come from a transplant donor. CDR3 nucleotides: TGTGCCAGCAGCTCCCCTATGATATCATGGGGTGAAGCTTTCTTT. Translating it yields CASSSPMISWGEAFF.